Listed below are T cell receptor beta chains from one sample, sequenced in a study of blood T cell repertoires in COVID-19. TCRdb's table, derived via immunoSEQ multiplex PCR, lists solely in-frame clones and lacks some. The table has roughly 260,000 clones, roughly 87% seen once. Sequencing was done on a sample of PBMCs or T cells enriched from blood (not recorded which). The origin of the receptors is a young woman with acute COVID-19. Both conserved end residues are part of each CDR3. D genes are given only for firm matches. The size field is filled for only some rows; it gives once, few, many or a size class.

j_gene: TRBJ2-2
d_gene: TRBD2
abundance: once
v_gene: TRBV4-2
CDR3nt: TGTGCCAGCAGCCAGACGGTGAGCGGGGACGGGGAGCTGTTTTTT
CDR3aa: CASSQTVSGDGELFF

j_gene: TRBJ2-6
d_gene: .
abundance: .
v_gene: TRBV15
CDR3nt: TGTGCCACCAGCACCCACCAGGTCGCTGGGGCCAACGTCCTGACTTTC
CDR3aa: CATSTHQVAGANVLTF

j_gene: TRBJ2-3
d_gene: TRBD2
abundance: .
v_gene: TRBV6-1
CDR3nt: TGTGCCAGCAGTGGTGTCGCGGGAGGGCCGCGCACAGATACGCAGTATTTT
CDR3aa: CASSGVAGGPRTDTQYF

j_gene: TRBJ2-3
d_gene: .
abundance: .
v_gene: TRBV9
CDR3nt: TGTGCCAGCAGCGGGGGACTTGTCACAGATACGCAGTATTTT
CDR3aa: CASSGGLVTDTQYF

j_gene: TRBJ1-2
d_gene: .
abundance: .
v_gene: TRBV19
CDR3nt: TGTGCCAGTAGTATAGTTCCCACAGGACCTATGCTTCCTGGCTACACCTTC
CDR3aa: CASSIVPTGPMLPGYTF

j_gene: TRBJ2-7
d_gene: .
abundance: .
v_gene: TRBV6-1
CDR3nt: TGTGCCAGCAGTGAAGACTGGGGCAGGGCTACCTACGAGCAGTACTTC
CDR3aa: CASSEDWGRATYEQYF

j_gene: TRBJ2-5
d_gene: TRBD1
abundance: .
v_gene: TRBV27
CDR3nt: TGTGCCAGCAGTCCGCGGACAGGCTTGGGACAAGAGACCCAGTACTTC
CDR3aa: CASSPRTGLGQETQYF

j_gene: TRBJ2-1
d_gene: TRBD2
abundance: .
v_gene: TRBV7-6
CDR3nt: TGTGCCAGCAGCCCCGGGACTAGCGGGGAGGATGAGCAGTTCTTC
CDR3aa: CASSPGTSGEDEQFF

j_gene: TRBJ1-5
d_gene: TRBD1
abundance: .
v_gene: TRBV28
CDR3nt: TGTGCCAGCAGAAGAGGGACAGCCAGGGATCAGCCCCAGCATTTT
CDR3aa: CASRRGTARDQPQHF

j_gene: TRBJ1-2
d_gene: .
abundance: .
v_gene: TRBV7-2
CDR3nt: TGTGCCAGCAGCTTGGGAGACCTCGGGGGCTACACCTTC
CDR3aa: CASSLGDLGGYTF

j_gene: TRBJ2-7
d_gene: .
abundance: .
v_gene: TRBV6-2/TRBV6-3
CDR3nt: TGTGCCAGCAGTTCGCCAGGGATTTCAGGGAAGTACGAGCAGTACTTC
CDR3aa: CASSSPGISGKYEQYF

j_gene: TRBJ1-4
d_gene: TRBD1
abundance: .
v_gene: TRBV2
CDR3nt: TGTGCCAGCAGTACCGGGACAGGGTATGAAAAACTGTTTTTT
CDR3aa: CASSTGTGYEKLFF

j_gene: TRBJ2-2
d_gene: .
abundance: .
v_gene: TRBV5-1
CDR3nt: TGCGCCAGCAGCTTGACGAGCACCGGGGAGCTGTTTTTT
CDR3aa: CASSLTSTGELFF

j_gene: TRBJ1-3
d_gene: .
abundance: .
v_gene: TRBV7-6
CDR3nt: TGTGCCAGCAGTCCCGACTCCGGGAGCTGGGACACCATATATTTT
CDR3aa: CASSPDSGSWDTIYF

j_gene: TRBJ2-1
d_gene: TRBD2
abundance: .
v_gene: TRBV10-3
CDR3nt: TGTGCCATCAGTGGACAGCCCCCAGCGGCTAGCGGGACCTACAATGAGCAGTTCTTC
CDR3aa: CAISGQPPAASGTYNEQFF

j_gene: TRBJ1-4
d_gene: .
abundance: .
v_gene: TRBV7-8
CDR3nt: TGTGCCAGCAGCTCCTCGGGACAAATTAATGAAAAACTGTTTTTT
CDR3aa: CASSSSGQINEKLFF